The next 8 T cell receptor beta chains were all read from a single sample in a study of cytotoxic CD8 clonotypes in ibrutinib-treated CLL. TCRdb's copy holds only in-frame clones and misses some; the assay was immunoSEQ multiplex PCR. The sample lists 150,000 to 200,000 clones; 70% to 85% were seen once. The sequenced sample was PBMCs, obtained after 24 months of ibrutinib treatment. The receptors were gathered from a human donor with chronic lymphocytic leukemia.

V is TRBV25-1 and J is TRBJ1-1; D not resolved. V was cut by 1 base and J by 5 bases, with 14 bases left in between. The germline CDR1 and CDR2 sequences are MGHDK and SYGVNS. This CDR3 comprises 15 residues. CDR3 DNA: TGTGCCAGCAGTGAATTATACGTAGGACTGACTGAAGCTTTCTTT. As protein: CASSELYVGLTEAFF. Full variable domain (outside the CDR3, taken from reference TRBV25-1 and TRBJ1-1): EADIYQTPRYLVIGTGKKITLECSQTMGHDKMYWYQQDPGMELHLIHYSYGVNSTEKGDLSSESTVSRIRTEHFPLTLESARPSHTSQYLCASSELYVGLTEAFFGQGTRLTVV.

This chain connects TRBV5-1 to TRBJ1-1, with D possibly being TRBD1 (5 bases). Germline V CDR1 and CDR2: SGHRS, YFSETQ. Trimming took 3 bases from V and 7 from J, leaving 19 bases between them. This CDR3 comprises 15 residues. In nucleotides, the CDR3 is TGCGCCAGCAGCTACAGACAGAATTACAATCGTGAAGCTTTCTTT. Translation gives CASSYRQNYNREAFF.

This clone appeared a few times. The CDR3 nucleotides are TGCGCCAGCAGCTTGACAGGGTTGAACGCGCAGTACTTC. This gives the protein CASSLTGLNAQYF. The chain links TRBV5-1 to TRBJ2-7; D may be TRBD1 (6 bases). The V end lost 1 base, the J end lost 9 bases, and 14 bases lay between the germline ends. The CDR3 extends over 13 amino acids. Germline assignment: CDR1 SGHRS and CDR2 YFSETQ.

The chain has TRBV9 and TRBJ1-2, with D possibly being TRBD1 (6 bases). V was shortened by 3 bases and J by 2 bases, with 14 bases between the two germline ends. In germline, CDR1 is SGDLS, CDR2 YYNGEE. This CDR3 has 15 amino acids. The CDR3 loop reads CASSAAMDRNYGYTF. CDR3 nucleotide sequence: TGTGCCAGCAGCGCAGCCATGGACAGAAACTATGGCTACACCTTC.

This chain uses TRBV6-5 with TRBJ2-7; TRBD1 agrees at 7 bases. V trimming: 10 bases; J trimming: 2 bases; junction bases outside the gene matches: 8. The CDR3 runs 13 residues. Germline CDR1 MNHEY, CDR2 SVGAGI. The chain's CDR3 is CATQQGQTYEQYF. DNA for the CDR3: TGTGCCACTCAACAGGGACAGACCTACGAGCAGTACTTC.

The CDR3 coding sequence is TGCGCCAGCAGCAGAGCTAGCGGGAGGGGGGATGAGCAGTTCTTC. It is translated as CASSRASGRGDEQFF. The gene calls are TRBV5-1 and TRBJ2-1, with 12 bases fitting TRBD2. This CDR3 contains 15 residues. The germline gives CDR1 SGHRS, CDR2 YFSETQ. V dropped 4 bases and J dropped 8; count of bases not matched to a gene: 7.

The rearrangement links TRBV7-9 to TRBJ2-2; 11 bases fit TRBD2. CDR1 is SEHNR and CDR2 is FQNEAQ in the germline V gene (reference sequence). The CDR3 runs to 16 residues. Trimming took 1 base from V and 4 from J; bases not matched to a gene: 2. CDR3: CASSLGTSGSTGELFF. In nucleotides, the CDR3 is TGTGCCAGCAGCTTAGGAACTAGCGGGAGCACCGGGGAGCTGTTTTTT.

This clone came up once. V and J are TRBV19 and TRBJ2-1; possibly TRBD2 for D (5 bases). V lost 3 bases and J lost 0, with 9 bases in between. The CDR3 covers 15 residues. Looked up from germline, CDR1 is LNHDA and CDR2 is SQIVND (reference sequence). DNA of the CDR3: TGTGCCAGTAGTATGATGAGCGGCTCCTACAATGAGCAGTTCTTC. It encodes CASSMMSGSYNEQFF.